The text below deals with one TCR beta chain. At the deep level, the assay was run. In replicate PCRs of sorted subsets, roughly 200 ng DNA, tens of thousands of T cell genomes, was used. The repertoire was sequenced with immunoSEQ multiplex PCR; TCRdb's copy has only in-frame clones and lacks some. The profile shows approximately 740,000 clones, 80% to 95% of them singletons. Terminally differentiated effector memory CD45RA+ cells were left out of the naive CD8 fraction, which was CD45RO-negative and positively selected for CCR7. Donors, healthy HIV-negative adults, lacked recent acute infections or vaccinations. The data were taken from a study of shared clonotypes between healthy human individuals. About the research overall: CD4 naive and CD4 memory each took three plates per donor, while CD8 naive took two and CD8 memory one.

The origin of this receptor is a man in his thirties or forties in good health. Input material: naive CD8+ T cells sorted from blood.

The chain's CDR3 is CASSDLWRTDTQYF. The CDR3 DNA sequence: TGTGCCAGCAGTGATTTGTGGCGCACAGATACGCAGTATTTT. This chain links TRBV6-1 with TRBJ2-3; no clear D gene. CDR3 length: 14 amino acids. Looked up from germline, CDR1 is MNHNS and CDR2 is SASEGT. The germline V and J ends were trimmed by 3 bases and 1 base, with 8 bases remaining between them.